The rows below give T cell receptor beta chains drawn from one sample of a study of blood T cell repertoires in COVID-19. Measured with immunoSEQ multiplex PCR; TCRdb has only the in-frame clones, and not every one. The sample records 250,000 to 300,000 clones, 75% to 95% being singletons. Material: PBMCs or T cells enriched from blood (not recorded which). These TCRs come from a woman in her thirties who had recovered from COVID-19. The CDR3 runs from the conserved cysteine through the conserved F or W. D genes are given only for firm matches. The size of a clone is reported for some rows only, either as once, few or many, or as a class for expanded clones.

>TRBV28|.|TRBJ1-6|TRBD1|16
CASSLSSGTGNSPLHF
TGTGCCAGCAGTTTATCCTCCGGGACAGGGAACTCACCCCTCCACTTT
>TRBV19|.|TRBJ2-1|TRBD2|15
CASSSGSLSYNEQFF
TGTGCCAGTAGTAGCGGGAGTCTCTCCTACAATGAGCAGTTCTTC
>TRBV27|.|TRBJ2-7|TRBD2|14
CASSSRDYPYEQYF
TGTGCCAGCAGTTCCCGGGACTACCCTTACGAGCAGTACTTC
>TRBV14|.|TRBJ2-1|TRBD2|18
CASSPLTGTSAGLNEQFF
TGTGCCAGCAGCCCACTAACTGGGACTAGCGCAGGGCTCAATGAGCAGTTCTTC
>TRBV29-1|.|TRBJ2-7|.|13
CSVEEGISYEQYF
TGCAGCGTTGAGGAGGGGATCTCCTACGAGCAGTACTTC
>TRBV15|once|TRBJ2-3|TRBD1|16
CATSRDGTGSIDTQYF
TGTGCCACCAGCAGAGATGGGACAGGGAGTATAGATACGCAGTATTTT
>TRBV4-1|few|TRBJ2-7|.|19
CASSRGLQRDIGQSYEQYF
TGCGCCAGCAGCCGAGGATTACAGCGGGACATAGGCCAATCCTACGAGCAGTACTTC
>TRBV28|.|TRBJ1-4|.|14
CASSLGPMDEKLFF
TGTGCCAGCAGTTTGGGGCCGATGGATGAAAAACTGTTTTTT
>TRBV5-1|.|TRBJ2-7|.|12
CASSPRRNEQYF
TGCGCCAGCAGCCCAAGGAGGAACGAGCAGTACTTC
>TRBV4-1|.|TRBJ1-1|TRBD1|13
CASSQRTGGEAFF
TGCGCCAGCAGCCAGAGGACAGGGGGCGAGGCTTTCTTT
>TRBV2|.|TRBJ1-4|TRBD1|14
CASRPGTANEKLLF
TGTGCCAGCAGACCCGGGACAGCTAATGAAAAACTGCTTTTT
>TRBV5-4|.|TRBJ1-2|.|13
CASSPGQIYGYTF
TGTGCCAGCAGTCCCGGACAGATCTATGGCTACACCTTC
>TRBV2|.|TRBJ2-7|.|14
CASSDRAKSYEQYF
TGTGCCAGCAGTGACAGGGCTAAATCCTACGAGCAGTACTTC